What follows is one T cell receptor beta chain and its context. Its cognate antigen is unknown. This sample was taken from a study of neoadjuvant anti-PD-1 for oral cavity cancer. Study background: Patients without progression received a fourth nivolumab dose around day 43, then surgical resection on days 50-56. Findings of the study overall: Higher pretreatment Treg/Th17 ratios tracked higher pretreatment blood clonality.

Looked up from germline, CDR1 is MNHEY and CDR2 is SVGAGI. The CDR3 consists of 15 residues. Unmatched junction bases numbered 4, after V lost 1 base and J lost 4 bases. Most PBMC samples had roughly 0.5 ug input DNA in six replicates. TCRdb keeps only in-frame clones here, not all; method: immunoSEQ multiplex PCR. The sample includes around 15,000 clones, around 64% of them seen just once. Analysis of PBMCs was direct, with no culture step. The genes are TRBV6-5 and TRBJ2-5, with 9 bases matching TRBD2. Sequencing used PBMCs, obtained before nivolumab (anti-PD-1) treatment. This TCR derives from a person between 40 and 85 years old with oral cavity squamous cell carcinoma. The CDR3 loop reads CASSYFSGSRETQYF. The DNA of the CDR3 is TGTGCCAGCAGTTACTTTAGCGGGAGTCGAGAGACCCAGTACTTC.